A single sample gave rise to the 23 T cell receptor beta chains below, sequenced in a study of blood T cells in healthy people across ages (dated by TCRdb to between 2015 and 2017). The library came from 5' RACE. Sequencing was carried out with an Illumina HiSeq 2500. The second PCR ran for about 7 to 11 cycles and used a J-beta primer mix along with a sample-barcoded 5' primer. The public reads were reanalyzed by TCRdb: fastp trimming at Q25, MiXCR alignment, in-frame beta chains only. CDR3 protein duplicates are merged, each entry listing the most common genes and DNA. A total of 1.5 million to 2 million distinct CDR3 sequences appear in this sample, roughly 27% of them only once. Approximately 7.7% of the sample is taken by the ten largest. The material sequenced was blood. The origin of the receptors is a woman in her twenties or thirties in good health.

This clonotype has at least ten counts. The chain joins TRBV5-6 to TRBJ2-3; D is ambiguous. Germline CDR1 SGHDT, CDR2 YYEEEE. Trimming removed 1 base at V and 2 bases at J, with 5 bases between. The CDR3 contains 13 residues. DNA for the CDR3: TGTGCCAGCAGCTTGTTCGACACAGATACGCAGTATTTT. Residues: CASSLFDTDTQYF.

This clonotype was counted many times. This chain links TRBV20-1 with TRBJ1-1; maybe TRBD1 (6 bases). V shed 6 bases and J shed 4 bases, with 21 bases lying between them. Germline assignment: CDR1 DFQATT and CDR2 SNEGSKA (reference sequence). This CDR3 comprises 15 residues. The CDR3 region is CSATTGAGMGTEAFF. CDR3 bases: TGCAGTGCCACGACAGGTGCGGGGATGGGCACTGAAGCTTTCTTT.

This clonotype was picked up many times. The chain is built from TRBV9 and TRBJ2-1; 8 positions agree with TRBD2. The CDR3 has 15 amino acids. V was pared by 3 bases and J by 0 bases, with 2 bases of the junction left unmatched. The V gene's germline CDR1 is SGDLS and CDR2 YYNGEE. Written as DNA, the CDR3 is TGTGCCAGCAGCGGCGGGGGGAGCTCCTACAATGAGCAGTTCTTC. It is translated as CASSGGGSSYNEQFF.

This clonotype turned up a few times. Here the CDR3 reads CSARSQGAPDTQYF. In DNA, the CDR3 is TGCAGTGCTAGAAGCCAGGGGGCACCAGATACGCAGTATTTT. The genes are TRBV20-1 and TRBJ2-3; 8 nucleotides agree with TRBD1. The CDR3 loop spans 14 amino acids. The junction had 5 bases not matched to a gene; V was cut back by 2 bases and J by 4 bases. The V gene's germline CDR1 is DFQATT and CDR2 SNEGSKA (reference sequence).

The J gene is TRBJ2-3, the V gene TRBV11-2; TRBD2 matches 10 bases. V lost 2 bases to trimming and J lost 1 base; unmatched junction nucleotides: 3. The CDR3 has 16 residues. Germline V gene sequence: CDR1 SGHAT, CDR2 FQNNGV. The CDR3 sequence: CASSLSGGVGTDTQYF. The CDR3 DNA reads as TGTGCCAGCAGCTTAAGCGGGGGGGTCGGCACAGATACGCAGTATTTT.

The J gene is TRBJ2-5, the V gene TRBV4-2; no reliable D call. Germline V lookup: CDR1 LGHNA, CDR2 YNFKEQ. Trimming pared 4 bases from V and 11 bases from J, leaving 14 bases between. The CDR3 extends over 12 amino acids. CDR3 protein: CASSPLGFEQYF. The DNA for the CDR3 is TGTGCCAGCAGCCCTCTCGGGTTTGAGCAGTACTTC.

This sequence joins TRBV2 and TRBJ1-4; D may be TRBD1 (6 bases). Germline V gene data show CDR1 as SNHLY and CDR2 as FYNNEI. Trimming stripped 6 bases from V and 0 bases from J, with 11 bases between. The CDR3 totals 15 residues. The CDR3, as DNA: TGTGCCAGCAGAGGACAGACTGCAACTAATGAAAAACTGTTTTTT. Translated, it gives CASRGQTATNEKLFF.

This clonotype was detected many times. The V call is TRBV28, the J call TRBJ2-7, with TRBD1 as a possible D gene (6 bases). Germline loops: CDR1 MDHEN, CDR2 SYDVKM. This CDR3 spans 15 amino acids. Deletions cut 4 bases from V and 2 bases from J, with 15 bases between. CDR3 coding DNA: TGTGCCAGCAGTTGGTCGACAGGTTTCCCCTACGAGCAGTACTTC. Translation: CASSWSTGFPYEQYF.

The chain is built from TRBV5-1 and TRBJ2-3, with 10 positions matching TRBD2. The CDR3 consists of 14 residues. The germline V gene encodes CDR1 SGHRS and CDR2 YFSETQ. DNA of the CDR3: TGCGTCAGTGCCTCGAGCGGGAGGGCAGATACGCAGTATTTT. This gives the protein CVSASSGRADTQYF.

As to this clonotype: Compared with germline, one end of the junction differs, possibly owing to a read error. The CDR3 DNA reads as TGTGCCAGCAGTTCGGACCGGTGGACCACAGGTACGCAGTATTTT. Translation gives CASSSDRWTTGTQYF. This chain links TRBV12-3 or TRBV12-4 with TRBJ2-3; perhaps TRBD1 as D (5 bases). CDR3 length: 15 amino acids.

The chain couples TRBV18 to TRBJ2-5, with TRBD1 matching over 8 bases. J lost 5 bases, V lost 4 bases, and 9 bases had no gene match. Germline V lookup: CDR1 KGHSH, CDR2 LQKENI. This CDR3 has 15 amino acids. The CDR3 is CASSQQTGDGETQYF. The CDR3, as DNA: TGTGCCAGCTCACAACAGACAGGGGACGGGGAGACCCAGTACTTC.

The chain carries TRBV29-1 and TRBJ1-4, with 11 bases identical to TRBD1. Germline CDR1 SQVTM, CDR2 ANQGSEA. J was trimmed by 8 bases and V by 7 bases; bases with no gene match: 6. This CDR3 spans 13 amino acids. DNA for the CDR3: TGCAGCGCAGAGGGACAGGGGGGCGAAAAACTGTTTTTT. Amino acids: CSAEGQGGEKLFF. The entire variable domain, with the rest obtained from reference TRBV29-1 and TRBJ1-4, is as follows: SAVISQKPSRDICQRGTSLTIQCQVDSQVTMMFWYRQQPGQSLTLIATANQGSEATYESGFVIDKFPISRPNLTFSTLTVSNMSPEDSSIYLCSAEGQGGEKLFFGSGTQLSVL.

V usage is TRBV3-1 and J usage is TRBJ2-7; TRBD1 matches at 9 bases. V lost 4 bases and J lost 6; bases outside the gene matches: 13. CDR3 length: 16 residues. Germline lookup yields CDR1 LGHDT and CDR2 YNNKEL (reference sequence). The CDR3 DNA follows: TGTGCCAGCAGCCGCCCTAGGGGGACAGGGCCCCTCGAGCAGTACTTC. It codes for CASSRPRGTGPLEQYF.

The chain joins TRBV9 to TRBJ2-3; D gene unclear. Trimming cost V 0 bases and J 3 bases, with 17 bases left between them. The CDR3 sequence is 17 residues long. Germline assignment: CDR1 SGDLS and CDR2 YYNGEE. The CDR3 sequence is CASSVALGPLPTDTQYF. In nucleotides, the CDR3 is TGTGCCAGCAGCGTAGCGCTAGGACCCCTCCCGACAGATACGCAGTATTTT.

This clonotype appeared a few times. The CDR3 sequence is CASSREGLAVDNEQFF. The CDR3 DNA reads TGCGCCAGCAGCCGGGAAGGACTAGCGGTAGACAATGAGCAGTTCTTC. V gene TRBV4-3 combines with J gene TRBJ2-1; 10 bases map to TRBD2. V gave up 4 bases and J gave up 5 bases; unmatched junction bases: 8. This CDR3 contains 16 residues. Germline V lookup: CDR1 LGHNA, CDR2 YSLEER.

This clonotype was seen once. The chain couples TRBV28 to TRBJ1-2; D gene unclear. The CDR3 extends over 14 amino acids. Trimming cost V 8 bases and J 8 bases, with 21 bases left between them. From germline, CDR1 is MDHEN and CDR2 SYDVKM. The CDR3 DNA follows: TGTGCCAGCCGGGGTTCCGGGTTCCAGAGGGGCTACACCTTC. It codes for CASRGSGFQRGYTF.

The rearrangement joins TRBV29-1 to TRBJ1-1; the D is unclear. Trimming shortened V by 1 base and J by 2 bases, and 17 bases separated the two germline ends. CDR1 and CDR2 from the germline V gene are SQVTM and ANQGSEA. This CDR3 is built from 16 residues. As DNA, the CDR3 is TGCAGCGTTGAAGGGTACGAGGGCAGGCTAAACACTGAAGCTTTCTTT. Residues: CSVEGYEGRLNTEAFF.

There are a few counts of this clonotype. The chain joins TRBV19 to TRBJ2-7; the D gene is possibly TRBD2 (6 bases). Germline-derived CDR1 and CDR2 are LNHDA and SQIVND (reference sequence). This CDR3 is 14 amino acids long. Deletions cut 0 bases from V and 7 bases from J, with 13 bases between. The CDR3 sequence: CASSIDPAGIEQYF. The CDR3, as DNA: TGTGCCAGTAGTATAGATCCGGCGGGGATTGAGCAGTACTTC.

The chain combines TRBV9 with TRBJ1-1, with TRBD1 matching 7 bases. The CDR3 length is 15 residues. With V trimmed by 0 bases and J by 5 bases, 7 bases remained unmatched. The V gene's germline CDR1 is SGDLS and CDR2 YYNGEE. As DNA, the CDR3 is TGTGCCAGCAGCGTAGGACAGGGAGTACGGACTGAAGCTTTCTTT. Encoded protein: CASSVGQGVRTEAFF.

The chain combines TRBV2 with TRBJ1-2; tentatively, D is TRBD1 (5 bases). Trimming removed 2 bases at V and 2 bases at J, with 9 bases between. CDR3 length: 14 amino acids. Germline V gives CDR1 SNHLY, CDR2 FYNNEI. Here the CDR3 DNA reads TGTGCCAGCAGTGAACGAGGGACGAACTATGGCTACACCTTC. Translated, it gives CASSERGTNYGYTF.

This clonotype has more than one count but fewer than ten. The CDR3 reads CASSVERLNEQFF. DNA for the CDR3: TGTGCCAGCAGTGTTGAACGTTTGAATGAGCAGTTCTTC. V and J are TRBV6-1 and TRBJ2-1; D unresolved. CDR1 is MNHNS and CDR2 is SASEGT in the germline V gene. Trimming stripped 4 bases from V and 7 bases from J, with 11 bases between. The CDR3 extends over 13 amino acids.

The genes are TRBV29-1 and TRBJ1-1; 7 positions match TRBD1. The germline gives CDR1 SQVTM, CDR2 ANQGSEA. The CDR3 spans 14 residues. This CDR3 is CTGGSGGPNTEAFF. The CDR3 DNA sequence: TGCACAGGGGGTTCGGGGGGGCCGAACACTGAAGCTTTCTTT.

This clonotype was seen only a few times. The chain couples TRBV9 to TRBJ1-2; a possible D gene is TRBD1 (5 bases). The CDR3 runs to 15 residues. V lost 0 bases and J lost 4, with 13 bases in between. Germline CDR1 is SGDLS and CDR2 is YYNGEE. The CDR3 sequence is CASSVGPVQGYGYTF. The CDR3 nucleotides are TGTGCCAGCAGCGTAGGCCCGGTGCAGGGCTATGGCTACACCTTC.